Listed below are T cell receptor beta chains from one sample, sequenced in a study of neurological immune-mediated disorders. MiXCR was run by TCRdb on the 5' RACE reads, yielding one entry per CDR3 protein. In the table there are around 60,000 distinct CDR3 sequences, around 10% of which are singletons. Sequenced: PBMCs. These receptor sequences come from a male donor with HTLV-1-associated myelopathy (HAM/TSP). CDR3s include the opening cysteine and the closing phenylalanine or tryptophan. D genes are given only for firm matches. Expanded clones are given a class, and other clones once, few, many or no size at all.

.	TRBJ2-6	TRBV3-1	many	CASSQGRANVLTF	TGTGCCAGCAGCCAAGGCAGGGCCAACGTCCTGACTTTC
TRBD1	TRBJ1-1	TRBV20-1	many	CSATGARNTEAFF	TGCAGTGCAACAGGGGCGCGGAACACTGAAGCTTTCTTT
TRBD1	TRBJ2-7	TRBV7-3	many	CASSSGTGAYEQYF	TGTGCCAGCAGCTCCGGGACAGGGGCCTACGAGCAGTACTTC
.	TRBJ1-4	TRBV12-3/TRBV12-4	many	CASTSIREKLFF	TGTGCCAGCACCTCAATCCGGGAAAAACTGTTTTTT
.	TRBJ1-1	TRBV29-1	many	CSVGEGMNTEAFF	TGCAGCGTTGGGGAGGGGATGAACACTGAAGCTTTCTTT
.	TRBJ2-1	TRBV5-1	many	CASRLEPSNEQFF	TGCGCCAGCAGGTTAGAGCCCTCCAATGAGCAGTTCTTC
TRBD2	TRBJ2-3	TRBV4-2	many	CASSLPSAGGQYTQYF	TGTGCCAGCAGCCTACCTTCAGCGGGGGGGCAGTATACGCAGTATTTT
.	TRBJ1-5	TRBV20-1	many	CSARDFSGSNQPQHF	TGCAGTGCTAGAGATTTTAGCGGTAGCAATCAGCCCCAGCATTTT
TRBD1	TRBJ2-6	TRBV7-9	many	CASREGQGFGGANVLTF	TGTGCCAGCAGAGAGGGACAGGGTTTCGGTGGGGCCAACGTCCTGACTTTC
TRBD2	TRBJ2-7	TRBV20-1	many	CSARSGGGAYEQYF	TGCAGTGCTAGGTCCGGCGGGGGGGCCTACGAGCAGTACTTC
.	TRBJ1-2	TRBV29-1	many	CSVKDSPLFSGYTF	TGCAGCGTCAAGGACAGTCCACTGTTTAGTGGCTACACCTTC
.	TRBJ1-5	TRBV4-3	.	CASSQDLTRTALGQPQHF	TGCGCCAGCAGCCAAGATTTGACAAGGACGGCCTTAGGTCAGCCCCAGCATTTT
.	TRBJ2-3	TRBV5-5	few	CASRPTGVPLTDTQYF	TGTGCCAGCAGACCAACAGGTGTTCCACTCACAGATACGCAGTATTTT
.	TRBJ2-1	TRBV4-3	many	CASSQDGNRYNEQFF	TGCGCCAGCAGCCAAGATGGGAATAGATACAATGAGCAGTTCTTC
TRBD2	TRBJ2-1	TRBV9	.	CASSVASGGAGSYNEQFF	TGTGCCAGCAGCGTAGCTAGCGGGGGGGCCGGGTCCTACAATGAGCAGTTCTTC
.	TRBJ2-1	TRBV5-1	many	CASSPLLDSSYNEQFF	TGCGCCAGCAGCCCTCTACTCGACAGCTCCTACAATGAGCAGTTCTTC
TRBD2	TRBJ2-7	TRBV20-1	many	CSARGLAAPYEQYF	TGCAGTGCTAGAGGACTAGCGGCCCCCTACGAGCAGTACTTC
.	TRBJ2-7	TRBV5-1	many	CASSLRQPYEQYF	TGCGCCAGCAGCTTGCGACAGCCCTACGAGCAGTACTTC
.	TRBJ2-1	TRBV12-3/TRBV12-4	.	CANSEGRISYNEQFF	TGTGCCAACAGTGAAGGGCGTATCTCCTACAATGAGCAGTTCTTC
.	TRBJ1-1	TRBV5-1	many	CASSLFRGNTEAFF	TGCGCCAGCAGCTTGTTTCGGGGGAACACTGAAGCTTTCTTT
TRBD2	TRBJ2-5	TRBV5-1	many	CASSSRWTSGEQETQYF	TGCGCCAGCAGCTCTCGGTGGACTAGCGGGGAACAAGAGACCCAGTACTTC
.	TRBJ1-4	TRBV5-1	many	CASSLVETGEKLFF	TGCGCCAGCAGCTTGGTCGAAACGGGGGAAAAACTGTTTTTT
.	TRBJ2-3	TRBV6-4	many	CASSDSDNTDTQYF	TGTGCCAGCAGTGACTCGGACAACACAGATACGCAGTATTTT
.	TRBJ2-5	TRBV6-2/TRBV6-3	.	CASSYSSGKETQYF	TGTGCCAGCAGTTATAGTAGCGGAAAAGAGACCCAGTACTTC
TRBD2	TRBJ2-5	TRBV5-1	many	CASNGLGETQYF	TGCGCCAGCAATGGACTAGGGGAGACCCAGTACTTC
.	TRBJ1-2	TRBV5-1	many	CASGDRGGNYGYTF	TGCGCCAGCGGCGATAGGGGGGGGAACTATGGCTACACCTTC
TRBD2	TRBJ2-3	TRBV4-3	many	CASSQVRTSGGGNTDTQYF	TGCGCCAGCAGCCAAGTGAGGACTAGCGGGGGGGGCAACACAGATACGCAGTATTTT
.	TRBJ1-5	TRBV7-2	many	CASSLSNQPQHF	TGTGCCAGCAGCTTAAGTAATCAGCCCCAGCATTTT
TRBD1	TRBJ2-2	TRBV5-1	.	CASRVWGQGYTGELLF	TGCGCCAGCAGAGTCTGGGGACAGGGCTATACCGGGGAGCTGCTTTTT
.	TRBJ2-2	TRBV7-2	many	CASNLLLAGELFF	TGTGCCAGCAACTTACTTTTGGCCGGGGAGCTGTTTTTT
.	TRBJ2-7	TRBV12-3/TRBV12-4	many	CASSPSSYEQYF	TGTGCCAGCAGTCCGAGCTCCTACGAGCAGTACTTC
.	TRBJ2-2	TRBV7-2	many	CASSLRRPDTGELFF	TGTGCCAGCAGCTTAAGGCGGCCTGACACCGGGGAGCTGTTTTTT
.	TRBJ2-5	TRBV11-2	many	CASSVMGPETQYF	TGTGCCAGCAGCGTGATGGGGCCGGAGACCCAGTACTTC